These T cell receptor beta chains were read from a single sample in a study of blood T cell repertoires in COVID-19. The table came from immunoSEQ multiplex PCR; TCRdb's copy has only in-frame clones and leaves some out. The sample shows around 300,000 clones, around 90% of them seen only once. Material for sequencing was peripheral blood. The receptors were sampled from a woman aged 40 to 50 who had recovered from COVID-19. The CDR3 runs from the conserved cysteine through the conserved F or W. The D gene is left open where the match is weak. Clone size is not always given. Where it is, it says once, few, many or a class for expanded clones.

j_gene	d_gene	abundance	v_gene	CDR3nt	CDR3aa
TRBJ2-1	-	-	TRBV6-4	TGTGCCAGCAGTGCCCAGGCCAGCGGGCTAAATGAGCAGTTCTTC	CASSAQASGLNEQFF
TRBJ1-1	-	-	TRBV30	TGTGCCTGGAGCGGCTTTGACAGATTGAACACTGAAGCTTTCTTT	CAWSGFDRLNTEAFF
TRBJ2-5	-	-	TRBV6-5	TGTGCCAGCAGTTACGAGTGGACAAGTCAAGAGACCCAGTACTTC	CASSYEWTSQETQYF
TRBJ1-2	TRBD1	-	TRBV6-5	TGTGCCAGCAGGCGCGACCCGGGACAGGCTGGGGGCTACACCTTC	CASRRDPGQAGGYTF
TRBJ2-3	TRBD2	-	TRBV7-9	TGTGCCAGCACCCCGGGACTAGCGGGAGGGCACCTCACAGATACGCAGTATTTT	CASTPGLAGGHLTDTQYF
TRBJ2-5	TRBD2	-	TRBV3-1/TRBV3-2	TGTGCCAGCAGCCAACCTAGCGGGGCTAGGGCCCCATGGGAGACCCAGTACTTC	CASSQPSGARAPWETQYF
TRBJ2-4	TRBD1	-	TRBV27	TGTGCCAGCAGTCCAAGACAGGGGGCGTCCAAAAACATTCAGTACTTC	CASSPRQGASKNIQYF
TRBJ2-6	-	-	TRBV28	TGTGCCAGCAGTTTAGGGGACATCGGTGGATACAACGTCCTGACTTTC	CASSLGDIGGYNVLTF
TRBJ1-1	-	-	TRBV3-1/TRBV3-2	TGTGCCAGCAGGCCAGGGGCGATGAACACTGAAGCTTTCTTT	CASRPGAMNTEAFF
TRBJ2-7	-	-	TRBV12-5	TGTGCTAGTGGTTTACAATTCTACGAGCAGTACTTC	CASGLQFYEQYF
TRBJ2-3	TRBD2	few	TRBV27	TGTGCCAGCAGGGAACTAGCGGACACAGATACGCAGTATTTT	CASRELADTDTQYF
TRBJ2-7	-	-	TRBV10-3	TGTGCCATCAGTGCCGGACTAATCGACGAGCAGTACTTC	CAISAGLIDEQYF
TRBJ2-3	-	-	TRBV5-8	TGTGCCAGCAGCTTGGAAGGTCAGGCCACAGATACGCAGTATTTT	CASSLEGQATDTQYF
TRBJ2-1	-	-	TRBV19	TGTGCCAGTAGTACCCGGACAGTCTACTACAATGAGCAGTTCTTC	CASSTRTVYYNEQFF
TRBJ1-4	TRBD1	-	TRBV29-1	TGCAGCGTTTCACAGGGGGGAACTAATGAAAAACTGTTTTTT	CSVSQGGTNEKLFF
TRBJ2-7	-	-	TRBV28	TGTGCCAGCAGGACCTCGCGGGATGGGTCCTACGAGCAGTACTTC	CASRTSRDGSYEQYF
TRBJ2-1	TRBD2	-	TRBV29-1	TGCAGCGTTGTCCATGCTAGCGGGAGGGTAGGCCATGAGCAGTTCTTC	CSVVHASGRVGHEQFF
TRBJ2-4	TRBD1	-	TRBV6-1	TGTGCCAGCAGTGAAGTCACCCTCTGGACAGGGGGGATAGCCAAAAACATTCAGTACTTC	CASSEVTLWTGGIAKNIQYF
TRBJ2-7	-	-	TRBV12-5	TGTGCTAGTGGTTTGGACAGTTATCATCAGAACTTC	CASGLDSYHQNF
TRBJ2-3	-	-	TRBV27	TGTGCCAGCAGTTCAGTCACCACAGATACGCAGTATTTT	CASSSVTTDTQYF
TRBJ1-2	-	-	TRBV6-5	TGTGCCAGCAGTTACTCTGAGGACAGCCCCTATGGCTACACCTTC	CASSYSEDSPYGYTF
TRBJ2-4	-	-	TRBV28	TGTGCCAGCAGTTCCACAGAGATACTAGCCAAAAACATTCAGTACTTC	CASSSTEILAKNIQYF
TRBJ1-1	-	-	TRBV5-1	TGCGCCAGCAGCTTGAGGGTCGGGGGAGACACTGAAGCTTTCTTT	CASSLRVGGDTEAFF
TRBJ2-2	TRBD2	-	TRBV7-9	TGTGCCAGCAGCTTGGGACTAGCGGGAGAAACCGGGGAGCTGTTTTTT	CASSLGLAGETGELFF